This T cell receptor (beta chain) was obtained from a study of blood T cell repertoires in COVID-19 (dated by TCRdb to about 2020). Regarding the study in general: Samples from collaborators originated in the United States, Italy and Spain and spanned both the acute and convalescent phases of COVID-19. The prospective study material was composed of cDNA or gDNA derived from T cells, B-cell-depleted T cells, or PBMCs. Deeply sampled blood TCRbeta repertoires from subjects exposed to, actively infected with, or recovered from COVID-19 were included in the dataset. Samples came from the ongoing ImmuneRACE study (first 160 participants) plus 1,254 subjects from 6 global collaborators. Nearly every sample came with metadata listing a de-identified subject ID, COVID-19 status, age in years and sex. HLA class I and class II types, where available, came from metadata supplied by the sample provider rather than from assay-based typing. The repertoires were made available in a free public database intended to serve as a resource for research on the immune response to SARS-CoV-2. Overall study outcomes, separate from this receptor: How much clinical and demographic metadata was included differed by source and by participant, and the metadata was provided uncurated.

The CDR3 starts with the cysteine, ends with the phenylalanine, and has 15 residues. Only the CDR3 DNA is retained, 45 bases long and in frame from the first base. V is pared back by 0 bases and J by 3 bases, with 12 bases lying between the germline termini. Reading the germline V gene gives CDR1 SGHRS and CDR2 YFSETQ. Participants in the prospective study were enrolled through a virtual design, were aged roughly 18 to 100 years, and lived in some 24 United States geographic areas. To assign participants to cohorts, the prospective study relied on clinical history that participants themselves reported in a screening survey and a study questionnaire. A participant counted as exposed if, within 2 weeks of entering the study, that participant had been in contact with someone who had a PCR-confirmed or clinician-diagnosed COVID-19 case. Each participant in the prospective study had whole blood, serum and a nasopharyngeal or oropharyngeal swab collected by mobile phlebotomists. Prospective study participants could optionally give additional blood draws and questionnaires over an approximately 2-month period. Before DNA extraction, blood samples from the prospective study were shipped at room temperature or frozen.

On this clone itself: Its antigen is currently not known. Per-nucleotide qualities are absent, and no much larger clonotype sits a single base away.

TCRbeta CDR3 regions were amplified from genomic DNA using the immunoSEQ Assay, a bias-controlled multiplex PCR. In the original analysis: The number of nucleated cells in each sample was estimated by amplification of reference gene primers within the assay. To quantify the absolute abundance of each unique TCRbeta CDR3 rearrangement, sequence reads were collapsed and filtered. For each sample, productive Simpson clonality was calculated as the square root of Simpson's diversity index over productive rearrangements. The immuneACCESS repertoire file appears here via TCRdb, limited to in-frame rearrangements. These files lack a portion of the clones; in checked studies, under half of the deficit traces to unresolved V genes, and the cause of the others is not known. V and J calls plus clone size are reproduced from that table; the DNA served to infer D and trimming. In all, the sample holds hundreds of thousands of clones, and around 89% of those were seen once. About 1% of the sample rests with the top ten.

Sequencing was carried out using PBMCs or T cells enriched from blood (not recorded which). This TCR was sampled from a man aged 50-60 years who had been exposed to COVID-19. The chain uses TRBV5-1 and TRBJ1-1; the D gene is possibly TRBD1, with 5 bases matching. The DNA reads as follows: TGCGCCAGCAGCTTGGCCTTGGGGGACTACACTGAAGCTTTCTTT. Its translation reads: CASSLALGDYTEAFF.